Each of the 5 T cell receptor beta chains below was sequenced from the same sample in a study of OX40 agonist ivuxolimab in advanced cancers. The protocol used for the library was the immunoSEQ multiplex PCR assay. What TCRdb holds here is the immuneACCESS table cut down to in-frame rearrangements. Part of the clones is not present; checked against another copy, under half of the missing clones reflect an unresolved V gene, and the others are unexplained. The table for this sample lists around 94,000 clones; around 90% of them were counted only once. More than 3% of the sample rests with the top ten. The sequenced sample was CD4+ or CD8+ T cells sorted from blood, obtained in a trial of the OX40 agonist ivuxolimab. All receptors derive from an adult with an advanced solid tumor such as melanoma, head and neck, liver or kidney cancer.

This clone was counted between two and nine times. The V gene is TRBV30, the J gene TRBJ1-1; 7 bases line up with TRBD1. V trimming: 5 bases; J trimming: 11 bases; junction bases outside the gene matches: 5. Germline V gives CDR1 GTSNPN, CDR2 SVGIG (reference sequence). This CDR3 comprises 10 residues. Here the CDR3 reads CAWYRGYAFF. CDR3 nucleotides: TGTGCCTGGTACAGGGGATATGCTTTCTTT.

The CDR3 bases are TGTGCCAGCAGTTTCCACGGACGGACAGATACGCAGTATTTT. The encoded protein is CASSFHGRTDTQYF. V usage is TRBV27 and J usage is TRBJ2-3; no firm D call. Germline loops: CDR1 MNHEY, CDR2 SMNVEV (reference sequence). The CDR3 runs to 14 residues. Trimming removed 3 bases at V and 3 bases at J, with 10 bases between.

The chain combines TRBV6-5 with TRBJ1-2, with 7 bases matching TRBD1. Trimming at V came to 5 bases and at J to 6 bases, leaving 6 bases not matched to a gene. The CDR3 totals 13 residues. Looked up from germline, CDR1 is MNHEY and CDR2 is SVGAGI. The CDR3 region has the DNA TGTGCCAGCAGTCAGGGGGTCGGTAATGGCTACACCTTC. Its translation: CASSQGVGNGYTF.

The V call is TRBV5-1, the J call TRBJ1-2; possibly TRBD1 for D (6 bases). The germline V and J ends were trimmed by 4 bases and 4 bases, with 17 bases remaining between them. CDR1 is SGHRS, CDR2 YFSETQ, per germline. The CDR3 consists of 15 residues. In DNA, the CDR3 is TGCGCCAGCAGCGTAGACAGGCCTTTCTCCTATGGCTACACCTTC. Translated, it gives CASSVDRPFSYGYTF.

This chain connects TRBV15 to TRBJ2-3; 9 nucleotides line up with TRBD2. Trimming took 2 bases from V and 2 from J; bases not matched to a gene: 5. This CDR3 has 16 residues. The germline V gene has CDR1 LNHNV and CDR2 YYDKDF (reference sequence). The CDR3 DNA follows: TGTGCCACCAGCAGATCGGGACTAGCACCCACAGATACGCAGTATTTT. Protein: CATSRSGLAPTDTQYF. Full variable domain (remainder filled in from reference TRBV15 and TRBJ2-3): DAMVIQNPRYQVTQFGKPVTLSCSQTLNHNVMYWYQQKSSQAPKLLFHYYDKDFNNEADTPDNFQSRRPNTSFCFLDIRSPGLGDTAMYLCATSRSGLAPTDTQYFGPGTRLTVL.